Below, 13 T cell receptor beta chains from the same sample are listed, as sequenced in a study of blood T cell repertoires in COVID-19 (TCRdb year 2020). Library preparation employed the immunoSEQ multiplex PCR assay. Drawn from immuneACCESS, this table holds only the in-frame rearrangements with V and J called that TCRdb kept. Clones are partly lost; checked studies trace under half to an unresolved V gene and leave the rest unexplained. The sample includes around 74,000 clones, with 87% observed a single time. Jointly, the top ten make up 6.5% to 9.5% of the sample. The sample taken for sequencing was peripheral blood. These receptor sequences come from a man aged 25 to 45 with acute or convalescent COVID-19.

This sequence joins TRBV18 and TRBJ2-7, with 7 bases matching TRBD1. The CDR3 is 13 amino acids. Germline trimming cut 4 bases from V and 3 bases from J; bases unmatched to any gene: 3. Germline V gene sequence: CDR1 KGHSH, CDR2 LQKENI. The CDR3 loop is CASSLGTVYEQYF. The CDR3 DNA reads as TGTGCCAGCTCACTCGGGACAGTCTACGAGCAGTACTTC.

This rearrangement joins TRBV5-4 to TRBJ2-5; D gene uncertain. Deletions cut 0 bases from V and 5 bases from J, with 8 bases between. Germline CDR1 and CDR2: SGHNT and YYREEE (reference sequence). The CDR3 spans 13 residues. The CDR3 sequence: CASSLERDETQYF. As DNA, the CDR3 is TGTGCCAGCAGCTTGGAGCGCGACGAGACCCAGTACTTC. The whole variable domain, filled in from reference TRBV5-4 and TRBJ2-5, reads ETGVTQSPTHLIKTRGQQVTLRCSSQSGHNTVSWYQQALGQGPQFIFQYYREEENGRGNFPPRFSGLQFPNYSSELNVNALELDDSALYLCASSLERDETQYFGPGTRLLVL.

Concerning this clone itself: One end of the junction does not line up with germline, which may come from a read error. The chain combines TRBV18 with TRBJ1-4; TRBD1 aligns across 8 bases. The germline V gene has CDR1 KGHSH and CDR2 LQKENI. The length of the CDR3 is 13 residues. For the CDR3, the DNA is TGTGCCAGCTCCCCACAGGGGGTTGAAAAACTGTTTTTT. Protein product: CASSPQGVEKLFF.

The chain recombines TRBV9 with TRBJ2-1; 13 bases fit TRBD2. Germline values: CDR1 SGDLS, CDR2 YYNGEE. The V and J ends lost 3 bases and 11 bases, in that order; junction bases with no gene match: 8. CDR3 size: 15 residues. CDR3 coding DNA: TGTGCCAGCAGCGCGCCCACTAGCGGGAGGGCAAAGCAGTTCTTC. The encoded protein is CASSAPTSGRAKQFF. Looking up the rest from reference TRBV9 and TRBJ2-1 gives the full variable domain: DSGVTQTPKHLITATGQRVTLRCSPRSGDLSVYWYQQSLDQGLQFLIQYYNGEERAKGNILERFSAQQFPDLHSELNLSSLELGDSALYFCASSAPTSGRAKQFFGPGTRLTVL.

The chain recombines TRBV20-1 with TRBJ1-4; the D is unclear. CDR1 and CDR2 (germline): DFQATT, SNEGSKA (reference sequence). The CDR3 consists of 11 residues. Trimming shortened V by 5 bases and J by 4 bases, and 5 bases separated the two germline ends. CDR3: CSARLNEKLFF. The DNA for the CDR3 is TGCAGTGCTCGACTTAATGAAAAACTGTTTTTT.

CDR3 DNA sequence: TGTGCCAGCAGCGTTACGGGACTAGCGGTCCACAGCGGCTACGAGCAGTACTTC. It translates to CASSVTGLAVHSGYEQYF. The chain joins TRBV7-9 to TRBJ2-7, with 11 bases matching TRBD2. The germline gives CDR1 SEHNR, CDR2 FQNEAQ (reference sequence). After removal of 5 bases from V and 3 bases from J, the junction contained 15 bases not matched to a gene. The CDR3 loop spans 18 amino acids.

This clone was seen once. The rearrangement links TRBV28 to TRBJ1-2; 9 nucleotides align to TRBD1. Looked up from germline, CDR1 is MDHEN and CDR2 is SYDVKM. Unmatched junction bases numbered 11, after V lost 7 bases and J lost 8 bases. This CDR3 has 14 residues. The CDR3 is CASIGGGQGIGYTF. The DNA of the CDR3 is TGTGCCAGCATCGGTGGCGGACAGGGGATAGGCTACACCTTC.

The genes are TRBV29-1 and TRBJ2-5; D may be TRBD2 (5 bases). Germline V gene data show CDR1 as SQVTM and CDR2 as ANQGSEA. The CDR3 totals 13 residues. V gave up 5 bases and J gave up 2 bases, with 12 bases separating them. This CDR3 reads CSVLEESQETQYF. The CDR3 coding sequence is TGCAGCGTTCTGGAGGAGAGTCAAGAGACCCAGTACTTC.

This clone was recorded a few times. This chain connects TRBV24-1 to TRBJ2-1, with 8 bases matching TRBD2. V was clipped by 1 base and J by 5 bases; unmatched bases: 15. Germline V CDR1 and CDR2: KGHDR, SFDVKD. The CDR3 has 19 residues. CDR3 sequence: CATSDLVAGGLPSHNEQFF. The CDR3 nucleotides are TGTGCCACCAGTGATTTAGTTGCGGGAGGCCTTCCGAGCCACAATGAGCAGTTCTTC.

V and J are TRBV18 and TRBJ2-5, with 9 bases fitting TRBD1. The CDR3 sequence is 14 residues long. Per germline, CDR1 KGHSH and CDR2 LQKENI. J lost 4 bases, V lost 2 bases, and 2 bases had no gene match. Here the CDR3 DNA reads TGTGCCAGCTCACCAACAGGGGGCGCAGAGACCCAGTACTTC. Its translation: CASSPTGGAETQYF.

CDR3 region: CASSQSPSTGELFF. The CDR3 region has the DNA TGCGCCAGCAGTCAAAGTCCTAGCACCGGGGAGCTGTTTTTT. This rearrangement joins TRBV23-1 to TRBJ2-2; D remains unclear. TRBV23-1 falls under the ORF class, with uncertain function. Trimming left V 2 bases short and J 4 bases short, with 8 bases between. The CDR3 sequence is 14 residues long.

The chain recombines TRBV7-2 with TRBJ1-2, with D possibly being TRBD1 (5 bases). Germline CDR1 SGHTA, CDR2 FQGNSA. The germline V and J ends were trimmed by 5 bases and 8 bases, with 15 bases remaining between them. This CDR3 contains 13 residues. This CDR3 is CASSQERGWGYTF. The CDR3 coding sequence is TGTGCCAGCAGCCAAGAACGGGGGTGGGGCTACACCTTC.

CDR3: CSASPSGSYIQYF. The CDR3 DNA sequence: TGCAGTGCTAGTCCTAGCGGGAGTTACATTCAGTACTTC. V and J are TRBV20-1 and TRBJ2-4; TRBD2 aligns across 10 bases. The CDR3 covers 13 residues. V shed 3 bases and J 8 bases; nucleotides not matched to a gene: 4. Germline V gives CDR1 DFQATT, CDR2 SNEGSKA (reference sequence).